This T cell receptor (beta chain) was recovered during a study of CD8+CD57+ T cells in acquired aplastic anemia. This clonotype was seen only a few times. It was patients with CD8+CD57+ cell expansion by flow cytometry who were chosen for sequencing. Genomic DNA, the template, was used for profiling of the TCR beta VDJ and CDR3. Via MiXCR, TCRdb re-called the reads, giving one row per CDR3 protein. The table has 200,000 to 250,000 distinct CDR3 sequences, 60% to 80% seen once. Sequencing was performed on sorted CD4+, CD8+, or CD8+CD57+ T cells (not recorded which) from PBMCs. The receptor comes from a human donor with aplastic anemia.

CDR3 protein: CAINTGMTDTQYF. DNA of the CDR3: TGTGCCATCAACACAGGGATGACAGATACGCAGTATTTT. This chain connects TRBV10-3 to TRBJ2-3; D might be TRBD1 (6 bases). The V gene lost 7 bases and the J gene lost 3 bases, with 11 bases spanning the gap. The germline gives CDR1 ENHRY, CDR2 SYGVKD. The CDR3 loop spans 13 amino acids.